The T cell receptor beta chain under discussion was sequenced for a study of cytomegalovirus exposure and HLA in healthy donors. The CDR3 is 17 amino acids. The trim removed 3 bases at V and 7 bases at J, leaving 16 bases unmatched. The germline CDR1 and CDR2 sequences are SNHLY and FYNNEI. Researchers ran the PCR with 60 Vbeta and 13 Jbeta primers. As processed by the authors: About 9.9 million shared chains were among about 80 million unique TCR beta chains counted in a later analysis. Here immunoSEQ multiplex PCR was the method, and the copy in TCRdb shows in-frame clones only, minus some. The V and J calls and clone size were taken over from that table, and D and trimming were inferred from the DNA. The sample shows fewer than 150,000 clones, around 77% of them seen only once.

The sequence was collected from a woman aged 25 to 39 in good health and CMV-seropositive. The V and J genes are TRBV2 and TRBJ1-2, with 8 bases that match TRBD1. The sequenced material came from PBMCs. This CDR3 reads CASSDIWQGAKRGGYTF. The CDR3 region has the DNA TGTGCCAGCAGTGATATTTGGCAGGGGGCAAAACGCGGTGGCTACACCTTC.